This paragraph reports one T cell receptor beta chain. Antigen: not known. The CDR3 loop spans 14 amino acids. Germline-derived CDR1 and CDR2 are SEHNR and FQNEAQ (reference sequence). The data originate from a study of blood T cells in healthy people across ages. Broader study findings: Compared with aged donors, long-lived donors showed fewer expanded clones, suggesting selection. Observed TCR beta diversity per million T cells went down as age went up. This fall followed a roughly linear course with age.

Sample-barcoded 5' priming and a J-beta primer mix drove a second PCR of 7 to 11 cycles. Unique molecular identifiers of 12 random nucleotides labeled each cDNA. From the 5' RACE reads, TCRdb called clonotypes with MiXCR, one entry per CDR3 protein. The table includes hundreds of thousands of distinct CDR3 sequences, roughly 64% detected once. The sequencing sample was made of blood. This clonotype was obtained from a man under 40 in good health. The V call is TRBV7-9, the J call TRBJ2-7; TRBD1 aligns across 10 bases. TRBJ2-1 explains the end of the DNA better; the J call may be wrong. This CDR3 is CASSPGTGEDEQFF. The DNA for the CDR3 is TGTGCCAGCAGCCCCGGGACAGGGGAGGACGAGCAGTTCTTC.